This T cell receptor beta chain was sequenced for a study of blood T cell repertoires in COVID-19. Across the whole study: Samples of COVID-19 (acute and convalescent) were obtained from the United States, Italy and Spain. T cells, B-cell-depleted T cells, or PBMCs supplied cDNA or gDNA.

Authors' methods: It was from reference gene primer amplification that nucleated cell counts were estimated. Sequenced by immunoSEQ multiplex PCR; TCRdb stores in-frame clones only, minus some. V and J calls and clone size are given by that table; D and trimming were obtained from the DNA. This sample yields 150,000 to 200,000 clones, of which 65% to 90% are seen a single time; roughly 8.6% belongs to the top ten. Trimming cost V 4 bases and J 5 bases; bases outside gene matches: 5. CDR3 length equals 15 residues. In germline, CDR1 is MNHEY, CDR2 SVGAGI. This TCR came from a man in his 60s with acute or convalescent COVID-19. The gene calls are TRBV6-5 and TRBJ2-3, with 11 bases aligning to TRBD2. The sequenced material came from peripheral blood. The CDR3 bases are TGTGCCAGCAGTTTTAGCGGGAGGGCCGGAGATACGCAGTATTTT. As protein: CASSFSGRAGDTQYF.